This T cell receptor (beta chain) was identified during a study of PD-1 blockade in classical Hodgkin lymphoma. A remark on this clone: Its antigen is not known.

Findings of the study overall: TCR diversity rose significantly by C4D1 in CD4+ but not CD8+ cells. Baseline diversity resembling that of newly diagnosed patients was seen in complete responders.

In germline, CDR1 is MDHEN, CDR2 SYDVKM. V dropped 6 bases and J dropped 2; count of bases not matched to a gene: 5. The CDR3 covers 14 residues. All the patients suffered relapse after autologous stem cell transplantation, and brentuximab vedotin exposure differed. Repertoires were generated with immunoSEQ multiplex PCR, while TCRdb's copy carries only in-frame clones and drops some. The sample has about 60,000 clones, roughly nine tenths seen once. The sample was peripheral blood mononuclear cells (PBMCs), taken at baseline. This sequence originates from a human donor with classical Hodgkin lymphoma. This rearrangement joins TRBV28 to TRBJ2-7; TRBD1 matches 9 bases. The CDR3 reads CASRATGGPYEQYF. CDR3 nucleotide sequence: TGTGCCAGCAGAGCGACAGGGGGACCCTACGAGCAGTACTTC.